The 5 T cell receptor beta chains reported below all come from one sample, sequenced in a study of cytomegalovirus exposure and HLA in healthy donors. Vbeta (60) and Jbeta (13) primers were used in the PCR. The table came from immunoSEQ multiplex PCR; TCRdb's copy has only in-frame clones and leaves some out. The repertoire holds 150,000 to 200,000 clones, with about 59% as singletons. Sequencing was done on a sample of PBMCs. The receptor set was obtained from a man aged 35 to 55 in good health and CMV-seronegative.

J is TRBJ2-1 and V is TRBV5-4; TRBD2 matches 8 bases. Trimming at V came to 4 bases and at J to 4 bases, leaving 4 bases not matched to a gene. CDR1 and CDR2 from the germline V gene are SGHNT and YYREEE (reference sequence). This CDR3 is built from 14 residues. This CDR3 reads CASSPTSGYNEQFF. The DNA of the CDR3 is TGTGCCAGCAGCCCCACTAGCGGTTACAATGAGCAGTTCTTC.

This chain connects TRBV6-6 to TRBJ2-7; D is uncertain. Trimming took 8 bases from V and 1 from J, leaving 15 bases between them. The CDR3 loop spans 14 amino acids. CDR1 MNHNY and CDR2 SVGAGI come from the germline V gene (reference sequence). CDR3 region: CASHSQSDSYEQYF. CDR3 coding DNA: TGTGCCAGCCATAGCCAAAGCGATTCCTACGAGCAGTACTTC.

The CDR3 is CASSRTGGDYEQYF. The CDR3, as DNA: TGTGCCAGCAGCAGGACCGGGGGAGACTACGAGCAGTACTTC. This rearrangement joins TRBV6-6 to TRBJ2-7, with D perhaps matching TRBD2 (6 bases). Trimming took 6 bases from V and 3 from J, leaving 15 bases between them. Germline V gene lookup returns CDR1 MNHNY and CDR2 SVGAGI (reference sequence). CDR3 length equals 14 residues.

This clone was observed a few times. The J gene is TRBJ2-1, the V gene TRBV7-9, with a tentative D call TRBD2 (6 bases). The germline V and J ends were trimmed by 5 bases and 5 bases, with 16 bases remaining between them. The germline V gene encodes CDR1 SEHNR and CDR2 FQNEAQ (reference sequence). CDR3 length: 15 residues. CDR3 in amino acids: CASSLRLEGDNEQFF. CDR3 bases: TGTGCCAGCAGCCTACGACTAGAAGGGGACAATGAGCAGTTCTTC.

The chain couples TRBV7-9 to TRBJ1-2, with D maybe TRBD1 (5 bases). Trimming pared 0 bases from V and 0 bases from J, leaving 14 bases between. Per germline, CDR1 SEHNR and CDR2 FQNEAQ (reference sequence). The CDR3 consists of 17 residues. CDR3 loop: CASSLAGTGGPNYGYTF. CDR3 nucleotide sequence: TGTGCCAGCAGCTTAGCGGGAACAGGAGGGCCTAACTATGGCTACACCTTC.